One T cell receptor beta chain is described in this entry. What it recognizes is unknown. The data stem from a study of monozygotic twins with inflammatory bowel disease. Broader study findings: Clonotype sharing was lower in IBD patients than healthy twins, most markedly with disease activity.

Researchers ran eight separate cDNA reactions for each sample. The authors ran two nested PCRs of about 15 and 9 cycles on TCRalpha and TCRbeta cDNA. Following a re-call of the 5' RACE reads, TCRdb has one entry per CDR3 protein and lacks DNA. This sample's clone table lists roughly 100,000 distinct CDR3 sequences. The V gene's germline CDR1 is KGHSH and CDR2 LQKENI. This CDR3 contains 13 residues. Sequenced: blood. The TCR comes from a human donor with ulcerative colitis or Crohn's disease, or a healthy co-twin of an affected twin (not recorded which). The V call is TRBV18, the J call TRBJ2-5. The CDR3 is CASSPGIQETQYF.